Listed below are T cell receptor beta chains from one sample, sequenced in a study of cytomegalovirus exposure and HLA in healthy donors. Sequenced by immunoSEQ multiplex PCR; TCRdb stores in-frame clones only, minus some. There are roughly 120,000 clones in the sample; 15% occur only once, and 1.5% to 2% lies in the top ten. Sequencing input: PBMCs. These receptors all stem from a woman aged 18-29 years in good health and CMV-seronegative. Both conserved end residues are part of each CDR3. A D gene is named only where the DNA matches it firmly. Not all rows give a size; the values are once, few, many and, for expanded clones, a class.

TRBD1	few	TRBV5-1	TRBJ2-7	TGCGCCAGCAGCTTGGGGGACAGGGATGGTGGCGAGCAGTACTTC	CASSLGDRDGGEQYF
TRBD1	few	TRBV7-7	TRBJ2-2	TGTGCTAGCAGCCAAGGACAGGGAAGTATTGGGGAGCTGTTTTTT	CASSQGQGSIGELFF
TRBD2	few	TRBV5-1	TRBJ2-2	TGCGCCAGCAGCTTGGTATTGGCGGGGGGCGCGAACACCGGGGAGCTGTTTTTT	CASSLVLAGGANTGELFF
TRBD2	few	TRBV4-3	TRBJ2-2	TGCGCCAGCAGCCAAGGAGGGACTAAGAACACCGGGGAGCTGTTTTTT	CASSQGGTKNTGELFF
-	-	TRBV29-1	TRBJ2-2	TGCAGCGTAGCCCACTATAACACCGGGGAGCTGTTTTTT	CSVAHYNTGELFF
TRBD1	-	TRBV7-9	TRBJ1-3	TGTGCCAGCAGCCGTGGACAGGGGGGACTCTCTGGAAACACCATATATTTT	CASSRGQGGLSGNTIYF
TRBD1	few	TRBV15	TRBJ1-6	TGTGCCACCAGCAGGGACAGGGAGCTTTCACCCCTCCACTTT	CATSRDRELSPLHF
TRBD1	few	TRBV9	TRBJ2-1	TGTGCCAGCAGCGTAGTCCAGGGGGCGGGCAATGAGCAGTTCTTC	CASSVVQGAGNEQFF
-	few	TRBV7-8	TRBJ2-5	TGTGCCAGCAGCTCCCCTCCGGGAGCCAATAGGACCCAGTACTTC	CASSSPPGANRTQYF
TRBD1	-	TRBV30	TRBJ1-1	TGTGCCTGGACCGGGACAGTTAAGGCTGAAGCTTTCTTT	CAWTGTVKAEAFF
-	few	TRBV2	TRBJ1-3	TGTGCCAGCAGTGACGGGTTTGGAAACACCATATATTTT	CASSDGFGNTIYF
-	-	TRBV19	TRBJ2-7	TGTGCCAGTAGTTACGGGGGGCTAGGATTTTACGAGCAGTACTTC	CASSYGGLGFYEQYF
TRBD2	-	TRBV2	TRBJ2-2	TGTGCCAGCAGCCGTAGCGGGATTATCACCGGGGAGCTGTTTTTT	CASSRSGIITGELFF
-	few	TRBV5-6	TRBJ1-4	TGTGCCAGCAGCTTTATGGCGGTTCGCGGGGAAAAACTGTTTTTT	CASSFMAVRGEKLFF
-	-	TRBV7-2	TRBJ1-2	TGTGCCAGCAGCCCTGTCGCAGGACAGTCCTATGGCTACACCTTC	CASSPVAGQSYGYTF
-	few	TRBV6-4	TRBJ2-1	TGTGCCAGCAGTCCCTCAAGTGGGGGGAACAATGAGCAGTTCTTC	CASSPSSGGNNEQFF
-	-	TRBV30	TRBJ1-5	TGTGCCTGGACCGGGTCCCCAGACGGCCAGCCCCAGCATTTT	CAWTGSPDGQPQHF
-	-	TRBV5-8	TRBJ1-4	TGTGCCAGCAGCTTGTCAGCGGGGCCAGCAACTAATGAAAAACTGTTTTTT	CASSLSAGPATNEKLFF
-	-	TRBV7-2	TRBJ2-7	TGTGCCAGCGGGGGGGCTGTCTACGAGCAGTACTTC	CASGGAVYEQYF
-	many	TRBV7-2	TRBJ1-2	TGTGCCAGCAGCTTAGCGCTCGGGGGTGGCTACACCTTC	CASSLALGGGYTF
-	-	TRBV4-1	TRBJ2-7	TGCGCCAGCAGCCAAGGTTTCTACCTCTACGAGCAGTACTTC	CASSQGFYLYEQYF
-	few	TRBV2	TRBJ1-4	TGTGCCAGCAGCCTCCAGGGGATGGAGAATGAAAAACTGTTTTTT	CASSLQGMENEKLFF
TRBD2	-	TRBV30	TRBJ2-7	TGTGCCTGGTCGGGGGGGCTACCCTACGAGCAGTACTTC	CAWSGGLPYEQYF
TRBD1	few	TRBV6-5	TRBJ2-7	TGTGCCAGCGCTACCCACGGGACAGGAGGCGAGCAGTACTTC	CASATHGTGGEQYF
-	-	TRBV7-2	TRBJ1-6	TGTGCCAGCAGCTCCCCGGGTCGGCAGGGGAATACCTATAATTCACCCCTCCACTTT	CASSSPGRQGNTYNSPLHF
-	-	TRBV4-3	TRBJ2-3	TGCGCCAGCAGCCCGGCGAGTAGCGGCACAGATACGCAGTATTTT	CASSPASSGTDTQYF
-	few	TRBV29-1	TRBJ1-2	TGCAGCGTTGGGGGGCAGGGCTATGGCTACACCTTC	CSVGGQGYGYTF
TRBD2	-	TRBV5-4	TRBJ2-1	TGTGCCAGCAGTTCCGCCGGGACTAGCGCAACCTATGAGCAGTTCTTC	CASSSAGTSATYEQFF
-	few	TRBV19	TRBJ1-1	TGTGCCAGTAGTATTCAGGGCGGGGCAGGCACTGAAGCTTTCTTT	CASSIQGGAGTEAFF
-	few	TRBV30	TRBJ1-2	TGTGCCTGGAACGCTCGGAGGAGGGGCTATGGCTACACCTTC	CAWNARRRGYGYTF
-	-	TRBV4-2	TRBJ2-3	TGTGCCAGCAGCCATACGGCGGGAGATACGCAGTATTTT	CASSHTAGDTQYF
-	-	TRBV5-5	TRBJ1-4	TGTGCCAGCAGCTTAACATCTAATGAAAAACTGTTTTTT	CASSLTSNEKLFF
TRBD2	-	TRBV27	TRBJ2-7	TGTGCCAGCAGTTTTGGGACTAGCGGGACCTACGAGCAGTACTTC	CASSFGTSGTYEQYF
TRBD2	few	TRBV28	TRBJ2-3	TGTGCCAGCACCCTTGTCGGGGGGACTAGCGGGGGGGCTACGCAGTATTTT	CASTLVGGTSGGATQYF
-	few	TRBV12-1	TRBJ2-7	TGTGCCAGCAGCTTTGCGGTACGGAGGCTTTCCTACGAGCAGTACTTC	CASSFAVRRLSYEQYF
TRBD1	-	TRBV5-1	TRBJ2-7	TGCGCCAGCAGCTTGGGGGGACAGGGCAACTACGAGCAGTACTTC	CASSLGGQGNYEQYF
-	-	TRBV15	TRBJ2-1	TGTGCCACCGGGCATAATGAGCAGTTCTTC	CATGHNEQFF
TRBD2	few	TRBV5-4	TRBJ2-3	TGTGCCAGCAGCGACGGGACTAGGGGTTCAGATACGCAGTATTTT	CASSDGTRGSDTQYF
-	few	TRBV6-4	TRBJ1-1	TGTGCCAGCAGTGACGGGGCCCCGAACACTGAAGCTTTCTTT	CASSDGAPNTEAFF
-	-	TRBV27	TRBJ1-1	TGTGCCAGCAGTTCCCAGGGGCCTAACACTGAAGCTTTCTTT	CASSSQGPNTEAFF
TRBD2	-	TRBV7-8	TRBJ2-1	TGTGCCAGCAGCCCCACTAGCGGGGGAGCGATTGAGCAGTTCTTC	CASSPTSGGAIEQFF
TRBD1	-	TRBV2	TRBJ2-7	TGTGCCAGCGTAGGACAGGGGTTCTACGAGCAGTACTTC	CASVGQGFYEQYF
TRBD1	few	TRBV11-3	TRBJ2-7	TGTGCCAGCAGCCGTGGACAGGATGGGAGCGAGCAGTACTTC	CASSRGQDGSEQYF
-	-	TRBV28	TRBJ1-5	TGTGCCAGCAGTTTAGGGCACCTCAATCAGCCCCAGCATTTT	CASSLGHLNQPQHF
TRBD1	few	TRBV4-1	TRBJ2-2	TGCGCCAGCAGCCAAGGGACAGGGTGGGACACCGGGGAGCTGTTTTTT	CASSQGTGWDTGELFF
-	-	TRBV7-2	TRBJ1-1	TGTGCCAGCAGCTTAGTTTTCTGGGGGAGGACTGAAGCTTTCTTT	CASSLVFWGRTEAFF